These 11 T cell receptor beta chains share one sample of origin, sequenced in a study of regulatory T cells in long-lasting Graves disease. Documented time point: persistent/refractory GD, antithyroid drugs over 5 years with positive TRAb. PBMCs provided the RNA from which the TCR library was made. Building of the TCR beta libraries involved iRepertoire HTBI primers and Arm-PCR of CDR3 regions. TCRdb passed the multiplex PCR reads through MiXCR, listing each CDR3 protein once. This table holds hundreds of thousands of distinct CDR3 sequences, 20% to 25% found once. The sample in question was peripheral blood mononuclear cells (PBMCs), obtained when the disease was refractory, from a patient treated with antithyroid drugs. The receptors here all came from a female donor with Graves disease.

This rearrangement joins TRBV29-1 to TRBJ2-3; D is uncertain. Trimming shortened V by 5 bases and J by 5 bases, and 5 bases separated the two germline ends. The germline CDR1 and CDR2 sequences are SQVTM and ANQGSEA. The CDR3 covers 10 residues. This CDR3 is CSVWLDTQYF. The CDR3 DNA reads as TGCAGCGTTTGGCTAGATACGCAGTATTTT.

The chain has TRBV5-4 and TRBJ2-5, with 11 bases matching TRBD2. The V gene's germline CDR1 is SGHNT and CDR2 YYREEE (reference sequence). The length of the CDR3 is 16 residues. After removal of 2 bases from V and 2 bases from J, the junction contained 5 bases not matched to a gene. The CDR3: CASSLFGTSGQETQYF. The CDR3 nucleotides read TGTGCCAGCAGCTTATTCGGGACTAGCGGACAAGAGACCCAGTACTTC.

This clonotype was counted a few times. The gene calls are TRBV7-9 and TRBJ2-5, with 10 bases matching TRBD2. Germline lookup yields CDR1 SEHNR and CDR2 FQNEAQ (reference sequence). The ends lost 5 bases at V and 3 bases at J; junction bases unmatched: 15. The CDR3 contains 18 residues. The DNA of the CDR3 is TGTGCCAGCAGCCGAAGCTGGGGGAGCGGACTAGCGGAAGAGACCCAGTACTTC. Translated, it gives CASSRSWGSGLAEETQYF.

This clonotype was recorded at least ten times. V usage is TRBV2 and J usage is TRBJ2-7; a possible D gene is TRBD1 (6 bases). The CDR3 contains 14 residues. Germline assignment: CDR1 SNHLY and CDR2 FYNNEI. V lost 10 bases to trimming and J lost 2 bases, with 18 bases between them. The CDR3 is CANTPETGPYEQYF. CDR3 DNA sequence: TGTGCCAACACTCCTGAGACAGGACCCTACGAGCAGTACTTC. Filled out from reference TRBV2 and TRBJ2-7, the complete variable domain reads EPEVTQTPSHQVTQMGQEVILRCVPISNHLYFYWYRQILGQKVEFLVSFYNNEISEKSEIFDDQFSVERPDGSNFTLKIRSTKLEDSAMYFCANTPETGPYEQYFGPGTRLTVT.

V and J are TRBV29-1 and TRBJ1-1; 8 nucleotides agree with TRBD1. Unmatched junction bases numbered 6, after V lost 6 bases and J lost 6 bases. Per germline, CDR1 SQVTM and CDR2 ANQGSEA. The CDR3 extends over 12 amino acids. The CDR3 spells CSVKQGAAEAFF. CDR3 DNA sequence: TGCAGCGTGAAGCAGGGGGCGGCTGAAGCTTTCTTT.

Only a few counts were recorded for this clonotype. This chain uses TRBV24-1 with TRBJ2-1; 10 nucleotides align to TRBD1. Looked up from germline, CDR1 is KGHDR and CDR2 is SFDVKD. CDR3 size: 17 residues. V lost 3 bases and J lost 4; bases outside the gene matches: 8. DNA for the CDR3: TGTGCCACCAGTGATCCAGGGGGGGACAGGGGTTACAATGAGCAGTTCTTC. This encodes CATSDPGGDRGYNEQFF.

The sample holds many counts of this clonotype. The chain carries TRBV7-9 and TRBJ2-5; the match to TRBD2 covers 15 bases. The CDR3 spans 16 residues. V lost 5 bases and J lost 4; bases outside the gene matches: 5. The germline V gene encodes CDR1 SEHNR and CDR2 FQNEAQ (reference sequence). The CDR3 nucleotides are TGTGCCAGCAGCCCGGGACTAGCGGGAGGCGGAGAGACCCAGTACTTC. This codes for CASSPGLAGGGETQYF. The full variable domain, completed using reference TRBV7-9 and TRBJ2-5, is DTGVSQNPRHKITKRGQNVTFRCDPISEHNRLYWYRQTLGQGPEFLTYFQNEAQLEKSRLLSDRFSAERPKGSFSTLEIQRTEQGDSAMYLCASSPGLAGGGETQYFGPGTRLLVL.

The chain employs TRBV15 and TRBJ2-5; D is uncertain. Trimming removed 0 bases from V and 4 bases from J, with 6 bases in between. CDR1 is LNHNV and CDR2 is YYDKDF in the germline V gene (reference sequence). The length of the CDR3 is 13 residues. CDR3 amino acids: CATSRDFLETQYF. The CDR3 nucleotides read TGTGCCACCAGCAGAGATTTTCTAGAGACCCAGTACTTC.

The chain combines TRBV20-1 with TRBJ1-2, with D possibly matching TRBD1 (5 bases). The V gene's germline CDR1 is DFQATT and CDR2 SNEGSKA (reference sequence). The CDR3 is 13 residues long. Deletions cut 6 bases from V and 2 bases from J, with 13 bases between. CDR3 in DNA: TGCAGTGCACGACAGCGACTCAACTATGGCTACACCTTC. This translates into CSARQRLNYGYTF.

This clonotype was picked up a small number of times. The CDR3 loop reads CSARDFGQNIQETQYF. The CDR3, as DNA: TGCAGTGCTAGAGATTTCGGACAGAATATCCAAGAGACCCAGTACTTC. This sequence joins TRBV20-1 and TRBJ2-5; possible D gene TRBD1, 6 bases. The CDR3 is 16 residues long. Germline V gene lookup returns CDR1 DFQATT and CDR2 SNEGSKA (reference sequence). V was cut by 0 bases and J by 1 base, with 15 bases left in between.

The chain has TRBV19 and TRBJ1-5; the D is unclear. CDR1 and CDR2 (germline): LNHDA, SQIVND (reference sequence). V was shortened by 7 bases and J by 0 bases, with 10 bases between the two germline ends. This CDR3 spans 14 amino acids. This CDR3 is CASIGIYSNQPQHF. CDR3 nucleotides: TGTGCCAGTATAGGGATTTATAGCAATCAGCCCCAGCATTTT.